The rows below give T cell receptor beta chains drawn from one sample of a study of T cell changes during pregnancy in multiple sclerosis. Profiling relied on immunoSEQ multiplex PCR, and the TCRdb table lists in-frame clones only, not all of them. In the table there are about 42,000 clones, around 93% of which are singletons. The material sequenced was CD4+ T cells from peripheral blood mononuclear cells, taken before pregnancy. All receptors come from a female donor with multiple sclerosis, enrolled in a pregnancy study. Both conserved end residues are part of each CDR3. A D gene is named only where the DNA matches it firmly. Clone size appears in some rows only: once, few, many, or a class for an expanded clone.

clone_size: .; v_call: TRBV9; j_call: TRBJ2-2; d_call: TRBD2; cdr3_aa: CASSVGASGGTGELFF; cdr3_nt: TGTGCCAGCAGCGTAGGGGCTAGCGGGGGGACCGGGGAGCTGTTTTTT
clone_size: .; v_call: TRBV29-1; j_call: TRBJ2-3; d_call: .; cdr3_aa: CSEGERDTQYF; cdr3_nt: TGCAGCGAGGGAGAACGGGATACGCAGTATTTT
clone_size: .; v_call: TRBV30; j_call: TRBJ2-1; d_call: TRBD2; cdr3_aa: CAWRRAGDYNEQFF; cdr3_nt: TGTGCCTGGAGGAGGGCGGGGGACTACAATGAGCAGTTCTTC
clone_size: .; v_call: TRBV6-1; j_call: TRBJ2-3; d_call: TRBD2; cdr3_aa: CASSEGSGTDTQYF; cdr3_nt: TGTGCCAGCAGTGAAGGTAGCGGGACAGATACGCAGTATTTT
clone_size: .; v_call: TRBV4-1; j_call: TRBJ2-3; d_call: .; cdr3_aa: CASSPWRAGHTLSTDTQYF; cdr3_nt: TGCGCCAGCAGCCCCTGGCGAGCGGGACATACCCTTAGCACAGATACGCAGTATTTT
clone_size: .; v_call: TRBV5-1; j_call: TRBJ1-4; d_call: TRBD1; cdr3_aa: CASSPDRAKPNEKLFF; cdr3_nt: TGCGCCAGCAGCCCGGACAGGGCTAAACCGAATGAAAAACTGTTTTTT
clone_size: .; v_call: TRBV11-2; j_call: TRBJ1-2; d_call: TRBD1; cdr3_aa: CASSEGQAWSNNYGYTF; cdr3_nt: TGTGCCAGCAGCGAAGGACAGGCTTGGTCTAATAACTATGGCTACACCTTC
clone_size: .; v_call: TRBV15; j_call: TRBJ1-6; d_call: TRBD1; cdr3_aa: CATSRGGQGARNSPLHF; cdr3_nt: TGTGCCACCAGCAGAGGTGGACAGGGGGCGCGAAATTCACCCCTCCACTTT
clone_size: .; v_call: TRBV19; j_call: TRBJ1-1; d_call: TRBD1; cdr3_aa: CASSIGDREAEAFF; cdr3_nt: TGTGCCAGTAGTATCGGGGACAGGGAAGCTGAAGCTTTCTTT
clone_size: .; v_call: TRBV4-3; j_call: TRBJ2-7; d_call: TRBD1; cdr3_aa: CASSQGDRGRDEQYF; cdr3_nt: TGCGCCAGCAGCCAGGGGGACAGGGGTAGAGACGAGCAGTACTTC
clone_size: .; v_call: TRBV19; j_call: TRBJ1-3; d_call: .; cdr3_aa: CATSSSGNTIYF; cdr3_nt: TGTGCCACCTCCAGCTCTGGAAACACCATATATTTT
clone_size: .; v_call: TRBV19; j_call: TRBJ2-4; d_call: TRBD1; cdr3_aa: CASKEGAQGNIQYF; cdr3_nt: TGTGCCAGTAAAGAGGGGGCACAAGGAAACATTCAGTACTTC
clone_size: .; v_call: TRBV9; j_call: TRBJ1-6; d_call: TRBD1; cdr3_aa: CASSSLTGANSPLHF; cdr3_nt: TGTGCCAGCAGCTCCCTAACAGGGGCCAATTCACCCCTCCACTTT
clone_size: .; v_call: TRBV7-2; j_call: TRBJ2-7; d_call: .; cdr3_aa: CASSLGLQGPYEQYF; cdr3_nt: TGTGCCAGCAGCTTAGGGCTACAGGGACCCTACGAGCAGTACTTC
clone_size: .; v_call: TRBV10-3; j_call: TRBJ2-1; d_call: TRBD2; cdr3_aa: CAIGWTSGYNEQFF; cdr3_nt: TGTGCCATCGGTTGGACTAGCGGATACAATGAGCAGTTCTTC
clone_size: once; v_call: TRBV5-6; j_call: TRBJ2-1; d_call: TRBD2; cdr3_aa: CASSPLAGGPYNEQFF; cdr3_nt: TGTGCCAGCAGCCCACTAGCGGGGGGGCCCTACAATGAGCAGTTCTTC
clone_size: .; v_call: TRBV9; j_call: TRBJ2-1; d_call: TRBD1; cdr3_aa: CASSVGTGPSNEQFF; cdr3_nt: TGTGCCAGCAGCGTCGGGACAGGGCCTTCCAATGAGCAGTTCTTC
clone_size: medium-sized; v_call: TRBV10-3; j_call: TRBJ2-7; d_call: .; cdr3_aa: CAISGRTGPGGEQYF; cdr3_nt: TGTGCCATCAGTGGGCGGACAGGGCCGGGAGGCGAGCAGTACTTC
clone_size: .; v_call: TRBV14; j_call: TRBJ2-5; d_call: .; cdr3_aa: CASSNYGGFQETQYF; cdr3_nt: TGTGCCAGCAGCAACTACGGAGGGTTCCAAGAGACCCAGTACTTC
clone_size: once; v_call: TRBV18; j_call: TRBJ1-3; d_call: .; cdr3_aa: CASSRLTRNLNTIYF; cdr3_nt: TGTGCCAGCTCACGACTAACACGCAACTTAAACACCATATATTTT
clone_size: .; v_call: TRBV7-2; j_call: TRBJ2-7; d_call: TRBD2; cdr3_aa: CASSLQRGAYEQYF; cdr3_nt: TGTGCCAGCAGCTTACAGCGGGGGGCCTACGAGCAGTACTTC
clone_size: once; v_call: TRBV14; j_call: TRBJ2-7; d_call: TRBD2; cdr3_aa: CASSPLSGGLSYEQYF; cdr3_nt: TGTGCCAGCAGCCCCCTGAGCGGGGGGCTCTCCTACGAGCAGTACTTC
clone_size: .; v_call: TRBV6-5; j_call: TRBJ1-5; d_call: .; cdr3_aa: CASSWERDQPQHF; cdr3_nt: TGTGCCAGCAGTTGGGAGAGGGATCAGCCCCAGCATTTT
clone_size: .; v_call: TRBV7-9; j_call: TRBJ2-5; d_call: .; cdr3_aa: CASSLASSIETQYF; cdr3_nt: TGTGCCAGCAGCTTAGCCTCTAGTATCGAGACCCAGTACTTC
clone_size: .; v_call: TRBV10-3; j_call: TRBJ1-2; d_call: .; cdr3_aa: CAISDAQDYGYTF; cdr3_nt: TGTGCCATCAGTGACGCACAGGACTATGGCTACACCTTC
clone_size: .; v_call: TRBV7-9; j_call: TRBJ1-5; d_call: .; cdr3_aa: CASSQSGAGVQPQHF; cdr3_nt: TGTGCCAGCAGCCAAAGTGGGGCGGGGGTCCAGCCCCAGCATTTT
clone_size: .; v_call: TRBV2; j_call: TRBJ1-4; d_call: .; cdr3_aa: CASRRDKLNEKLFF; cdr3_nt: TGTGCCAGCCGTCGGGACAAATTAAATGAAAAACTGTTTTTT
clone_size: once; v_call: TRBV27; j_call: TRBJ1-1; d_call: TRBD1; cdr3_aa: CASSHDRGRGTEAFF; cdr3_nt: TGTGCCAGCAGTCATGACAGGGGGCGAGGCACTGAAGCTTTCTTT
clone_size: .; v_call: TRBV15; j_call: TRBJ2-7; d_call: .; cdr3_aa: CATSHDGGWGQIYEQYF; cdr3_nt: TGTGCCACCAGCCACGACGGTGGGTGGGGCCAAATCTACGAGCAGTACTTC
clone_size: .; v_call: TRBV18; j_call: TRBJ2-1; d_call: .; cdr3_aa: CASSRDSQNYNEQFF; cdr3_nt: TGTGCCAGCTCACGGGACTCCCAAAACTACAATGAGCAGTTCTTC
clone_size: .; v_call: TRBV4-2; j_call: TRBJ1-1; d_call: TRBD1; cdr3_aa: CASSQIDRVNTEAFF; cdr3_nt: TGTGCCAGCAGCCAAATAGACAGGGTGAACACTGAAGCTTTCTTT
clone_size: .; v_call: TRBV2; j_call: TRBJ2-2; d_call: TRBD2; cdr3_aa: CASSGRGGAVGELFF; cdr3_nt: TGTGCCAGCAGTGGCCGCGGGGGGGCGGTCGGGGAGCTGTTTTTT
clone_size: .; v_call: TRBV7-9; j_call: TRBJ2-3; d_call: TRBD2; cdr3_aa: CASSFIAGGSTDTQYF; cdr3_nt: TGTGCCAGCAGCTTCATAGCGGGGGGGAGCACAGATACGCAGTATTTT
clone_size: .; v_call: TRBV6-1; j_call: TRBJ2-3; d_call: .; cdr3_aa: CASSRGPRTDTQYF; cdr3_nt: TGTGCCAGCAGTAGGGGCCCGCGCACAGATACGCAGTATTTT
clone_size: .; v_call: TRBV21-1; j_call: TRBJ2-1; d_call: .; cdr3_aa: CASRSGGEYNEQFF; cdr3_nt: TGTGCCAGCCGCAGCGGGGGGGAATACAATGAGCAGTTCTTC
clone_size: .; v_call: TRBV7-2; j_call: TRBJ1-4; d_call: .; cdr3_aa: CASSDRIKGDNEKLFF; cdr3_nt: TGTGCCAGCAGCGATAGAATTAAAGGGGATAATGAAAAACTGTTTTTT
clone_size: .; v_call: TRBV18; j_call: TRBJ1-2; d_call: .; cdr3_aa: CASSSTDYGYTF; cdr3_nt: TGTGCCAGCTCATCGACAGACTATGGCTACACCTTC
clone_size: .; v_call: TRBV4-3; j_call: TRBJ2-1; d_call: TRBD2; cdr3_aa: CASSQFHSAGDEQFF; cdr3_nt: TGCGCCAGCAGCCAATTCCATTCAGCGGGGGATGAGCAGTTCTTC
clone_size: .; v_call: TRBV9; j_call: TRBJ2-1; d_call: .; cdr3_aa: CASSPRPRDQNEQFF; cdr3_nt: TGTGCCAGCAGCCCCAGGCCCAGGGATCAAAATGAGCAGTTCTTC
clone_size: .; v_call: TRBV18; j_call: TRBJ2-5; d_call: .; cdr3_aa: CASSPLNSVQQETQYF; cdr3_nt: TGTGCCAGCTCACCGTTAAACTCCGTTCAACAAGAGACCCAGTACTTC
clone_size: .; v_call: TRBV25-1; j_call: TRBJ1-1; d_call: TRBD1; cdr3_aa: CASSDRVRGRNWVTEAFF; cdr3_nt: TGTGCCAGCTCCGACAGGGTTAGGGGGCGGAATTGGGTCACTGAAGCTTTCTTT
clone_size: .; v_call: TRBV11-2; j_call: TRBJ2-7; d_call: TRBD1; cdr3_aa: CASSLGTGSYEQYF; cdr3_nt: TGTGCCAGCAGCTTAGGGACAGGGAGCTACGAGCAGTACTTC
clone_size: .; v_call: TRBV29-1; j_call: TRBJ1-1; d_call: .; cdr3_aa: CSAGLQNTEAFF; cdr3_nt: TGCAGCGCTGGGCTTCAGAACACTGAAGCTTTCTTT